This T cell receptor (beta chain) was recovered during a study of T cell changes during pregnancy in multiple sclerosis. Only in-frame clones appear in the TCRdb table, and some are missing; sequencing was by immunoSEQ multiplex PCR. The data contain 35,000 to 45,000 clones, 85% to 95% of them singletons. The receptor comes from a female donor with multiple sclerosis, enrolled in a pregnancy study. This specimen was CD8+ T cells from peripheral blood mononuclear cells, taken in the third trimester of pregnancy.

The CDR3 DNA reads as TGTGCCAGCAGCAGAACCGGGACAGAGAACTACGAGCAGTACTTC. It codes for CASSRTGTENYEQYF. The gene calls are TRBV2 and TRBJ2-7, with 7 bases that match TRBD1. Per the germline V gene, CDR1 is SNHLY and CDR2 is FYNNEI. CDR3 size: 15 residues. The V and J ends lost 6 bases and 3 bases, in that order; junction bases with no gene match: 11.